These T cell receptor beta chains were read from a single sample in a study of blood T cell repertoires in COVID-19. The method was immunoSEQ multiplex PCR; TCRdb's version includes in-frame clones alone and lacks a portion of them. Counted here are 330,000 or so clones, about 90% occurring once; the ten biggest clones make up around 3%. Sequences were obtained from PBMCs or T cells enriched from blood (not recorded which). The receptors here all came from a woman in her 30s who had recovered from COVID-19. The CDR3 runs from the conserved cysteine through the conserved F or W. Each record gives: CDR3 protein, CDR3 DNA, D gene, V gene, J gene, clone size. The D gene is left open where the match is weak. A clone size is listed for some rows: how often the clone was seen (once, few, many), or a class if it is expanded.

CDR3 protein: CASQGLNTGELFF; CDR3 DNA: TGCGCCAGCCAGGGTTTGAACACCGGGGAGCTGTTTTTT; D gene: NA; V gene: TRBV10-2; J gene: TRBJ2-2; clone size: NA
CDR3 protein: CASREQVSYNEQFF; CDR3 DNA: TGTGCCAGCAGGGAACAGGTTTCCTACAATGAGCAGTTCTTC; D gene: NA; V gene: TRBV27; J gene: TRBJ2-1; clone size: NA
CDR3 protein: CASSYHRGYEQYF; CDR3 DNA: TGTGCCAGCAGTTACCACAGGGGCTACGAGCAGTACTTC; D gene: TRBD1; V gene: TRBV6-5; J gene: TRBJ2-7; clone size: NA
CDR3 protein: CASSYHRDSSYEQYF; CDR3 DNA: TGTGCCAGCAGTTATCACCGGGATAGTTCCTACGAGCAGTACTTC; D gene: NA; V gene: TRBV6-5; J gene: TRBJ2-7; clone size: NA
CDR3 protein: CASSWTGGREKLFF; CDR3 DNA: TGTGCCAGCAGTTGGACAGGGGGGAGGGAAAAACTGTTTTTT; D gene: TRBD1; V gene: TRBV6-5; J gene: TRBJ1-4; clone size: NA
CDR3 protein: CASSSDPGQPQHF; CDR3 DNA: TGTGCCAGCAGCTCCGACCCGGGGCAGCCCCAGCATTTT; D gene: NA; V gene: TRBV7-3; J gene: TRBJ1-5; clone size: NA
CDR3 protein: CASSLSPGQGAPEQYF; CDR3 DNA: TGTGCCAGCAGCTTATCGCCGGGACAGGGCGCTCCCGAGCAGTACTTC; D gene: TRBD1; V gene: TRBV7-6; J gene: TRBJ2-7; clone size: NA
CDR3 protein: CASRDSYEQYF; CDR3 DNA: TGCGCCAGCAGGGACAGCTACGAGCAGTACTTC; D gene: NA; V gene: TRBV5-1; J gene: TRBJ2-7; clone size: NA
CDR3 protein: CASSASGANTGELFF; CDR3 DNA: TGTGCCAGCAGCGCGAGCGGAGCGAACACCGGGGAGCTGTTTTTT; D gene: NA; V gene: TRBV9; J gene: TRBJ2-2; clone size: NA
CDR3 protein: CAISESDRGYEQYF; CDR3 DNA: TGTGCCATCAGTGAGTCTGACAGGGGCTACGAGCAGTACTTC; D gene: TRBD1; V gene: TRBV10-3; J gene: TRBJ2-7; clone size: NA
CDR3 protein: CASSSDRGNGYTF; CDR3 DNA: TGTGCCAGCAGCTCCGACAGGGGCAATGGCTACACCTTC; D gene: TRBD1; V gene: TRBV7-8; J gene: TRBJ1-2; clone size: NA
CDR3 protein: CASSQDPWSGQGDGGYTF; CDR3 DNA: TGTGCCAGCAGCCAAGACCCCTGGAGCGGACAGGGGGATGGTGGCTACACCTTC; D gene: TRBD1; V gene: TRBV14; J gene: TRBJ1-2; clone size: NA
CDR3 protein: CASSFNPGQGGSPLHF; CDR3 DNA: TGTGCCAGCAGTTTCAATCCGGGACAGGGAGGTTCACCCCTCCACTTT; D gene: TRBD1; V gene: TRBV27; J gene: TRBJ1-6; clone size: NA
CDR3 protein: CASSKGASGGADTQYF; CDR3 DNA: TGTGCCAGCAGCAAGGGCGCGAGCGGGGGGGCAGATACGCAGTATTTT; D gene: TRBD2; V gene: TRBV9; J gene: TRBJ2-3; clone size: NA
CDR3 protein: CASSLVWGRFTNYGYTF; CDR3 DNA: TGTGCCAGCAGCTTAGTTTGGGGCAGATTTACTAACTATGGCTACACCTTC; D gene: NA; V gene: TRBV13; J gene: TRBJ1-2; clone size: NA
CDR3 protein: CASSNTGTGGYEQYF; CDR3 DNA: TGTGCCAGCAGCAATACCGGGACAGGGGGCTACGAGCAGTACTTC; D gene: TRBD1; V gene: TRBV28; J gene: TRBJ2-7; clone size: NA
CDR3 protein: CASSTTGITYNEQFF; CDR3 DNA: TGTGCCAGCAGCACGACAGGAATAACCTACAATGAGCAGTTCTTC; D gene: NA; V gene: TRBV5-5; J gene: TRBJ2-1; clone size: NA
CDR3 protein: CASSRGNGGASGNTIYF; CDR3 DNA: TGTGCCAGCAGCCGAGGAAATGGGGGGGCCTCTGGAAACACCATATATTTT; D gene: NA; V gene: TRBV4-2; J gene: TRBJ1-3; clone size: NA
CDR3 protein: CASSPPGAGGRTGELFF; CDR3 DNA: TGTGCCAGCAGCCCACCTGGGGCGGGAGGGAGAACCGGGGAGCTGTTTTTT; D gene: TRBD2; V gene: TRBV3-1/TRBV3-2; J gene: TRBJ2-2; clone size: once
CDR3 protein: CASSLYGGMDQYF; CDR3 DNA: TGTGCCAGCAGTTTATACGGGGGTATGGACCAGTACTTC; D gene: NA; V gene: TRBV27; J gene: TRBJ2-7; clone size: NA
CDR3 protein: CASSSSGSSYEQYF; CDR3 DNA: TGTGCCAGCAGTTCCAGCGGGAGCTCCTACGAGCAGTACTTC; D gene: TRBD2; V gene: TRBV13; J gene: TRBJ2-7; clone size: NA
CDR3 protein: CASSRVFLGEQFF; CDR3 DNA: TGTGCCAGCAGTCGGGTTTTTTTAGGTGAGCAGTTCTTC; D gene: NA; V gene: TRBV2; J gene: TRBJ2-1; clone size: NA
CDR3 protein: CASSLDSMAGYTGELFF; CDR3 DNA: TGTGCCAGCAGCTTAGATTCTATGGCAGGGTACACCGGGGAGCTGTTTTTT; D gene: NA; V gene: TRBV11-3; J gene: TRBJ2-2; clone size: NA
CDR3 protein: CASSPRQDYNQPQHF; CDR3 DNA: TGTGCCAGCTCACCACGCCAGGACTACAATCAGCCCCAGCATTTT; D gene: NA; V gene: TRBV18; J gene: TRBJ1-5; clone size: NA
CDR3 protein: CASSSRTGENQPQHF; CDR3 DNA: TGTGCCAGCAGTTCGCGGACAGGGGAGAATCAGCCCCAGCATTTT; D gene: TRBD1; V gene: TRBV28; J gene: TRBJ1-5; clone size: NA